This T cell receptor beta chain appears in the sequencing data of a study of cytomegalovirus exposure and HLA in healthy donors. Produced via immunoSEQ multiplex PCR; TCRdb's table is partial and in-frame only. The data contain about 190,000 clones, 80% to 85% of them seen just once; the ten biggest clones take up about 2.8%. The CDR3 covers 15 residues. The V gene's germline CDR1 is LGHNA and CDR2 YSLEER. Trimming took 4 bases from V and 5 from J, leaving 17 bases between them. The rearrangement uses TRBV4-3 and TRBJ1-2; D might be TRBD1 (5 bases). The TCR sequence derives from a woman between 18 and 29 years old in good health and CMV-seropositive. Sequences were obtained from PBMCs. CDR3 nucleotides: TGCGCCAGCAGCCGGGGATCCGGGGCGGGATATGGCTACACCTTC. Its translation: CASSRGSGAGYGYTF.